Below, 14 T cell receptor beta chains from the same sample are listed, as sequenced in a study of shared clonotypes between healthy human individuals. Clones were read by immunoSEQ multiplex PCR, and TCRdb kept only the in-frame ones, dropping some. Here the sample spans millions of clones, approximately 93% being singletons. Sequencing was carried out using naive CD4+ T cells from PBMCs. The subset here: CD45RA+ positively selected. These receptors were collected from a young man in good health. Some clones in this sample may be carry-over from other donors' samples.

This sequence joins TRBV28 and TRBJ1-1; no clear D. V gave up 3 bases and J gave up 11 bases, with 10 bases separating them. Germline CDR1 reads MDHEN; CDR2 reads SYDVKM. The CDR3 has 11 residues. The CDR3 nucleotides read TGTGCCAGCAGTTTTCCCCCGTCGGCTTTCTTT. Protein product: CASSFPPSAFF.

CDR3 in amino acids: CAISENRGDGYTF. The CDR3 nucleotides read TGTGCCATCAGTGAGAACAGGGGGGATGGCTACACCTTC. The genes are TRBV10-3 and TRBJ1-2; 8 nucleotides line up with TRBD1. Trimming at V came to 2 bases and at J to 6 bases, leaving 2 bases not matched to a gene. Germline V gene data show CDR1 as ENHRY and CDR2 as SYGVKD. The CDR3 runs 13 residues.

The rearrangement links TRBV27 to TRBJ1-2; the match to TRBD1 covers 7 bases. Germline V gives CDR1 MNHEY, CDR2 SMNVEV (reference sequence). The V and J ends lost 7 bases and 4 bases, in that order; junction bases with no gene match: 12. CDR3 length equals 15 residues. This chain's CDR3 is CASTRGDRPSYGYTF. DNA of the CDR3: TGTGCCAGCACCAGGGGGGACAGACCTTCCTATGGCTACACCTTC.

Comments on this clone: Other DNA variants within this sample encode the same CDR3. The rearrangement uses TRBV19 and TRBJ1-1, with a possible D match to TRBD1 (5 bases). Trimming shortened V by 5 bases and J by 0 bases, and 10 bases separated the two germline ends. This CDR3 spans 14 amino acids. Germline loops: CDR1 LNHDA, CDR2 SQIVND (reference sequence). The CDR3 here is CASSPRGLNTEAFF. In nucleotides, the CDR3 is TGTGCCAGTAGTCCCCGGGGCCTGAACACTGAAGCTTTCTTT.

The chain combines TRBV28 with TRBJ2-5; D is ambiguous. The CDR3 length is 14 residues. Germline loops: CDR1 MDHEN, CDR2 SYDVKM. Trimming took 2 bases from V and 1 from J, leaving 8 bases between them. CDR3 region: CASSLISGQETQYF. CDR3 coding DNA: TGTGCCAGCAGTTTAATTTCGGGCCAAGAGACCCAGTACTTC.

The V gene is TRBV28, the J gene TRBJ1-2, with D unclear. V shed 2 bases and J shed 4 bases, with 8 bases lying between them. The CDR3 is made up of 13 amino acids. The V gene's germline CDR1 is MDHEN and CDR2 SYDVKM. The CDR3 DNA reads TGTGCCAGCAGTTTAGCGCAGGTCTATGGCTACACCTTC. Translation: CASSLAQVYGYTF.

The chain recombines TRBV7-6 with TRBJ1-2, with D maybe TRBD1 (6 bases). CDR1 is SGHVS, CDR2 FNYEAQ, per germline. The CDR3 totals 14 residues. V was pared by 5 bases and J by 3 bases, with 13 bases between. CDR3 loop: CASSPRGGYYGYTF. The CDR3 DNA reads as TGTGCCAGCAGCCCTAGAGGGGGGTACTATGGCTACACCTTC. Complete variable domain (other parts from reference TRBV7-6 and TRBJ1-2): GAGVSQSPRYKVTKRGQDVALRCDPISGHVSLYWYRQALGQGPEFLTYFNYEAQQDKSGLPNDRFSAERPEGSISTLTIQRTEQRDSAMYRCASSPRGGYYGYTFGSGTRLTVV.

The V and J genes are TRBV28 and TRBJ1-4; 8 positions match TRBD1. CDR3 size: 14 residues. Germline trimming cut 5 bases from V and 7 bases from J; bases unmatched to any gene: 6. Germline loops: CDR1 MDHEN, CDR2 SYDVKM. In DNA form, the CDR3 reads TGTGCCAGCAGTCGGACAGGGTACCGTGAAAAACTGTTTTTT. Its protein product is CASSRTGYREKLFF.

The CDR3 DNA reads TGTGCCAGCAGCATGGACAGGGCGTACGGCTACACCTTC. Its translation is CASSMDRAYGYTF. J is TRBJ1-2 and V is TRBV7-3; 8 bases match TRBD1. This CDR3 has 13 amino acids. Germline V gene sequence: CDR1 SGHTA, CDR2 FQGTGA. Unmatched junction bases numbered 7, after V lost 5 bases and J lost 8 bases.

Here the CDR3 DNA reads TGCGCCAGCAGCTTGGAACCGACAGGGATCTCCTACAATGAGCAGTTCTTC. It translates to CASSLEPTGISYNEQFF. The chain couples TRBV5-1 to TRBJ2-1, with 7 bases matching TRBD1. Germline CDR1 and CDR2: SGHRS and YFSETQ. V lost 0 bases to trimming and J lost 0 bases; unmatched junction nucleotides: 6. CDR3 size: 17 residues.

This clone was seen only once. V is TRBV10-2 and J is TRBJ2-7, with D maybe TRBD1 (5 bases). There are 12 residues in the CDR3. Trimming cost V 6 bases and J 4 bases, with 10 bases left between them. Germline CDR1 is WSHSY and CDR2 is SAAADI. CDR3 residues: CASRRRVYEQYF. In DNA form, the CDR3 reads TGCGCCAGCAGGCGCAGGGTGTACGAGCAGTACTTC.

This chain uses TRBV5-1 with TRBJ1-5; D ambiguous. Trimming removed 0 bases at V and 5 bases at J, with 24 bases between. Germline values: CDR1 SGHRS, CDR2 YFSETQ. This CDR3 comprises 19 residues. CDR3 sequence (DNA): TGCGCCAGCAGCTTGGCCGTGGACGGGATGGTGCGTTCGGATCAGCCCCAGCATTTT. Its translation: CASSLAVDGMVRSDQPQHF.

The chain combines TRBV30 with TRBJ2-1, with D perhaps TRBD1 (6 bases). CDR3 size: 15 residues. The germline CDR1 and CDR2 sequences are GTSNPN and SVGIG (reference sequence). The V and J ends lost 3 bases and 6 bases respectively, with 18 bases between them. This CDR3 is CAWSPDRPTTNEQFF. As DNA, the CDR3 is TGTGCCTGGAGCCCCGACAGGCCGACCACCAATGAGCAGTTCTTC.

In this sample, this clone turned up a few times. The CDR3: CASSPTPSTREAFF. As DNA, the CDR3 is TGCGCCAGCAGCCCCACACCGTCCACCCGAGAAGCTTTCTTT. J is TRBJ1-1 and V is TRBV4-1; no definite D call. V lost 4 bases and J lost 8, with 17 bases in between. The CDR3 has 14 residues. The germline V gene has CDR1 MGHRA and CDR2 YSYEKL.